This record concerns one TCR beta chain sequence. Its antigen is still unknown. Amplified TCR beta CDR3 regions came from RNA transcripts. TCR CDR3 regions were first amplified by RT-PCR with HTBI primers. TCRdb re-derived calls from the multiplex PCR reads in MiXCR, one entry per CDR3 protein. The sample holds 750,000 to 900,000 distinct CDR3 sequences, 35% to 45% seen once. This sample is part of a study of T cells in Graves' hyperthyroidism and ophthalmopathy. V trimming: 4 bases; J trimming: 3 bases; junction bases outside the gene matches: 5. This CDR3 is built from 17 residues. Germline CDR1 SEHNR, CDR2 FQNEAQ (reference sequence). Stable disease denoted Graves' hyperthyroidism without ophthalmopathy progression within 18 months. Patients with uncontrolled infections, other autoimmune diseases, pregnancy or lactation were excluded. The study's findings and limits: It was a median roughly 6.5 months before onset that the model predicted ophthalmopathy.

The chain combines TRBV7-9 with TRBJ2-2, with TRBD2 matching over 13 bases. The sequence was obtained from a young man with Graves' hyperthyroidism. What was sequenced was blood. The CDR3 reads CASSSGLAGVYTGELFF. The CDR3 DNA is TGTGCCAGCAGCTCAGGACTAGCGGGAGTCTACACCGGGGAGCTGTTTTTT. The full variable domain, with the rest looked up from reference TRBV7-9 and TRBJ2-2, is DTGVSQNPRHKITKRGQNVTFRCDPISEHNRLYWYRQTLGQGPEFLTYFQNEAQLEKSRLLSDRFSAERPKGSFSTLEIQRTEQGDSAMYLCASSSGLAGVYTGELFFGEGSRLTVL.